This T cell receptor (beta chain) was captured in a study of molecular identifiers for immune sequencing clone quantification. As for the study in general: Replicates partitioned RNA from 20,000 or 100,000 naive CD8 cells into five parts, sequencing four. Study-level findings and limits: Clones that exceeded 20 RNA copies held over 98% of effector molecules, yet under 1% in naive cells.

Concerning this clonotype: Its cognate antigen is unknown. This may be a read error, as it is one base from a much larger clone.

TCRdb reanalysed the PCR reads using MiXCR and keeps one entry per CDR3 protein. The sample shows about 640,000 distinct CDR3 sequences, 20% of them seen only once. CD8+CD4-CCR7+CD45RA+ sorting gave the naive CD8 T cells. Germline loops: CDR1 DFQATT, CDR2 SNEGSKA (reference sequence). The CDR3 has 16 amino acids. Sequencing was carried out using naive CD8+ T cells from blood, with Jurkat cell RNA spiked in. The subset is: FACS-sorted CD8+CD4-CCR7+CD45RA+ naive T cells. The chain combines TRBV20-1 with TRBJ2-3; 7 positions agree with TRBD2. This sequence originates from a human donor in good health. Some libraries in this study had Jurkat cell RNA spiked in. Here the CDR3 reads CSARPLLATSTGTQYF. CDR3 coding DNA: TGCAGTGCTAGACCGCTTCTAGCGACTAGCACAGGTACGCAGTATTTT.